The entry that follows covers one T cell receptor beta chain sequence. V was trimmed by 3 bases and J by 0 bases, leaving 18 bases between them. The CDR3 length is 17 residues. Germline V gene sequence: CDR1 MGHRA, CDR2 YSYEKL. Profiled with immunoSEQ multiplex PCR; TCRdb holds only in-frame clones, not every one. The sample comprises around 68,000 clones, roughly 80% of which are singletons, and about 3.1% rests with the top ten. This specimen comes from a study of control samples from healthy donors and cancer patients. The sample consisted of PBMCs. The origin of this receptor is a woman in her 50s with lung cancer. The chain has TRBV4-1 and TRBJ2-7; possibly TRBD1 for D (6 bases). In DNA form, the CDR3 reads TGCGCCAGCAGCCAGGTTTACCTACGGGACATCTCCTACGAGCAGTACTTC. Translation gives CASSQVYLRDISYEQYF.